The clone carrying this T cell receptor (beta chain) showed up just once. Its antigen remains unidentified. V was clipped by 2 bases and J by 8 bases, with 19 bases between them. Germline-derived CDR1 and CDR2 are SGHRS and YFSETQ. This CDR3 contains 16 residues. The entry originates in a study of shared clonotypes between healthy human individuals. Study-level findings and limits: Blood alone was sampled, and tissue repertoires likely differ. Naive subsets, compared against memory subsets, generally had larger estimated richness values.

Original processing methods: Junction-only sequences without quality scores were provided by ImmunoSEQ, so filtering was different. Profiling relied on immunoSEQ multiplex PCR, and the TCRdb table lists in-frame clones only, not all of them. That table is the source of V, J and clone size, and D and trimming were worked out from the DNA. There are 950,000 to 1,200,000 clones in the sample; 60% to 85% occur only once, and 0.89% lies in the top ten. The material sequenced was memory CD4+ T cells from PBMCs. Subset given: CD45RA-negative fraction. The chain links TRBV5-1 to TRBJ1-4, with D hard to call. The origin of this receptor is a man in his late teens or twenties in good health. Some clones in this sample may be carry-over from other donors' samples. The CDR3 region is CASSLSTVRSSEKLFF. The CDR3 DNA reads as TGCGCCAGCAGCTTAAGTACGGTGCGGTCGAGCGAAAAACTGTTTTTT.